This T cell receptor beta chain was documented in a study of CD8+ T cells in alopecia areata. This clone was detected only a few times. Reverse transcribed after extraction, RNA yielded cDNA as the sequencing template. Method: immunoSEQ multiplex PCR; TCRdb's copy keeps in-frame clones and lacks some. In the table there are approximately 65,000 clones, about half of which are singletons. V was cut by 4 bases and J by 6 bases, with 10 bases left in between. The germline gives CDR1 MNHEY, CDR2 SVGAGI. This CDR3 is 12 amino acids long. As for treatment: oral pan-JAK inhibitor, 5-10 mg twice daily. Peripheral blood, together with lesional scalp punch biopsies, was collected from alopecia areata patients.

This clonotype originated in a human donor with alopecia areata. J is TRBJ2-7 and V is TRBV6-5; D not resolved. This material consisted of CD8+ T cells sorted from blood, taken at approximately week 36, from a patient treated with tofacitinib. The CDR3 is CASSSGALEQYF. As DNA, the CDR3 is TGTGCCAGCAGTTCCGGAGCCCTCGAGCAGTACTTC.